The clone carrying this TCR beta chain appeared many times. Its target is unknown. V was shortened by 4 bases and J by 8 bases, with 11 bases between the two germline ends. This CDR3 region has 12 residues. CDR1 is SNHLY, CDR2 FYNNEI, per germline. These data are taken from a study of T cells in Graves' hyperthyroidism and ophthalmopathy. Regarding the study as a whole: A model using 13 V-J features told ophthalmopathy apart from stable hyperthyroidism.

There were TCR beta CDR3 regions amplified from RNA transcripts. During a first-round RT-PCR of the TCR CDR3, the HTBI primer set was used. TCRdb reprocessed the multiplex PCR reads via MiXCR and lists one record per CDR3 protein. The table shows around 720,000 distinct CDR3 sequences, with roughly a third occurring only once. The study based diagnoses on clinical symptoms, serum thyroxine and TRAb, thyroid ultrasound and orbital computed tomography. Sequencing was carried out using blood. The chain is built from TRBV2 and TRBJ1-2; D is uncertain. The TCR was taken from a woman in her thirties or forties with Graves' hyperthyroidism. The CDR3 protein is CASSVQTGGYTF. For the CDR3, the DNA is TGTGCCAGCAGTGTCCAGACGGGAGGCTACACCTTC.